This TCR beta chain stems from a study of cytomegalovirus exposure and HLA in healthy donors (dated 2017 in TCRdb). The study in broad terms: In an earlier analysis of under 750 of the donors, 276 Gb of sequence data and 95 million to 130 million unique TCR beta sequences from roughly 200 million T cells were reported. An early release covering 550 to 700 HLA-typed donors comprised about 320 gigabases of sequencing data and 85 million or so unique TCR sequences. Of the 300 to 450 genotyped donors, around 81% fell in the genetic ancestry cluster associated with self-reported Caucasian donors. The study was designed to test whether signatures of past pathogen exposure could be identified by cataloging public T cell receptors. The study profiled the T cell repertoires of under 850 subjects by immunosequencing and related them to cytomegalovirus serostatus. In addition to the first cohort of roughly 700 subjects, a separate validation cohort of 130 or so different subjects was used. To predict cytomegalovirus infection status, the study combined high-throughput TCR immunosequencing, statistical association of individual TCRs with disease status, and machine learning. A later analysis re-analyzed previously published TCR beta repertoires from 600 to 850 donors and added high-resolution HLA genotyping to study TCR occurrence patterns. Rather than drawing on any new phenotypic data, the later analysis identified candidate immune exposures from TCR beta sequences and the way those sequences occurred across donors. In an earlier analysis of several hundred of the donors, high-throughput TCR beta sequencing was used to judge whether each TCR beta V gene segment behaved as functional or pseudogenic. Donor age, sex, ethnicity and CMV serostatus were collected together with the repertoire data. Genome-wide SNP genotypes for about three fifths of the 666 donors were used in a later genetic analysis, which treated that subset as a discovery cohort. Every repertoire in the discovery cohort had been generated on one and the same sequencing platform. HLA typing covered class I and class II loci at four-digit resolution. Typing coverage varied by locus: roughly 629-630 donors for A, B, C, DRB1 and DQB1; 500 to 550 for DQA1; more than 600 for DPA1; roughly 470 for DPB1. Five DR-DQ haplotypes were handled as single units for association and clustering because linkage in the cohort was strong. Among approximately 370 genotyped donors of the cohort, an average of roughly 230,000 unique TCR beta nucleotide sequences was sequenced per donor, of which about 18% were non-productive. Results and caveats for the whole study, not just this receptor: A few of the identified cytomegalovirus-associated TCR beta chains were confirmed in vitro to be specific for cytomegalovirus antigens. Approximately 16 rarely observed V segments, including chromosome 9 orphons, were excluded from the earlier analysis of almost 600 of the donors because counts were too low. The authors suggested that the approach could potentially be generalized to other disease states and immunological phenotypes. Roughly uniform sequencing depth across donors was assumed in presence/absence analyses, although this assumption may not hold. In a later genetic analysis, fewer N-insertions in productive TCRs were reported among donors in an Asian-associated ancestry cluster than the roughly 670-donor mean. Broadly in line with IMGT annotations, most TCR beta V segments showed up in productive rearrangements about 87% or about 30% of the time in an earlier analysis of under 700 of the donors. Most CMV-associated TCR beta chains appeared to be HLA-restricted in a later analysis, and the HLA associations seemed to be driven largely by CMV exposure. CMV serostatus was the only immune exposure information available for the cohort. Linkage disequilibrium might explain the correlated functional status among segregating V segments, but an unknown experimental factor could not be excluded. In a later analysis, HLA-associated TCR beta chains were found to be more clonally expanded and to have lower generation probabilities than equally common non-associated chains. Because some donors lacked HLA typing at each locus, the association tests relied only on the typed subset. In both the original and validation cohorts, the classifier was reported to diagnose cytomegalovirus status with high specificity and sensitivity. An association between a missense DCLRE1C variant and V-gene and J-gene trimming of TCR beta chains was found in a later genetic analysis and replicated in an independent cohort. When HLA alleles, especially DR and DQ, strongly co-occurred, attributing TCR associations to individual alleles was difficult. In a later analysis, the rate of TCR association differed among HLA loci, with DRB1 alleles having the most associated TCRs and HLA-C alleles having the fewest. A group of highly shared sequence variants was considered likely to be a technical artifact of the sequencing pipeline. The cohort was sequenced for TCR beta chains only, and without alpha or paired-chain data the features that could be detected were limited. A further reported finding was that TCR beta sequences accurately predicted the HLA-A and HLA-B alleles for most subjects in the first cohort. Several of the top co-occurrence clusters appeared to be linked to parvovirus B19, influenza, CMV and Epstein-Barr virus, according to a later analysis. A total of roughly 160 TCR beta chains were listed by the study as associated with cytomegalovirus. While some public TCRs were present in many individuals, most TCR sequences turned up only very rarely across donors. In a later analysis, around 15,000 TCR beta sequences were associated with specific HLA alleles at a false discovery rate of 0.05. The 87-base-pair reads could not distinguish some IMGT-functional V segments, including TRBV6-2 and TRBV6-3, so those segments were excluded.

CDR1 and CDR2, looked up from the germline V gene, are MDHEN and SYDVKM. Reading from cysteine to phenylalanine, the CDR3 counts 15 amino acids. Only the CDR3 DNA is retained, 45 bases long and in frame from the first base. V and J are truncated by 2 bases and 7 bases respectively, leaving an intervening sequence of 17 bases. The cohort comprised some 730 healthy bone marrow donors. Cohort members were all nominally healthy when sampled, although unrecorded immune exposures were likely present. The donor was CMV seronegative and belonged to the group of 352 seronegative cohort members. A peripheral blood sample was collected from each donor, and TCR beta sequencing was performed on peripheral blood mononuclear cells. Genomic DNA extraction from the blood cell samples was performed with the Qiagen DNeasy Blood Extraction Kit. Library preparation employed the immunoSEQ multiplex PCR assay. A mixture of 60 forward primers for TCR Vbeta segments and 13 reverse primers for TCR Jbeta segments was used in the multiplex PCR. The CDR3 region of rearranged TCR beta genes was amplified from genomic DNA by a multiplex PCR assay. The amplified TCR beta libraries were sequenced on the Illumina HiSeq System as 87-base-pair reads. The source study handled its data this way. A later analysis tallied 75 million to 95 million unique TCR beta chains across the 666 repertoires, and approximately 12 million of those chains were shared by two or more donors. To remove PCR and sequencing errors, raw reads were error-corrected and collapsed into unique sequences using a nearest-neighbor algorithm that merged closely related sequences. To assign V, D and J gene segments, CDR3 sequences were aligned to IMGT reference sequences. For a sequence to be retained, at least a six-nucleotide match to both a V gene segment and a J gene segment was required. Rearrangements were classified as productive when the CDR3 lacked stop codons and remained in frame with V and J, and all other rearrangements were classified as non-productive. CDR3 was defined according to IMGT convention as the region running from the second conserved V-encoded cysteine to the conserved J-encoded phenylalanine. The earlier analysis of about 620 of the donors excluded sequences that lacked an unambiguous match to a single V gene segment. An earlier analysis of roughly 590 of the donors called V segments functional above 56.7% productive rearrangements and segregating when the between-donor standard deviation exceeded 5%. A statistical classification framework was built to diagnose cytomegalovirus status from the catalog of TCR beta chain sequences. In a later analysis, TCR nucleotide sequences were compared against IMGT/GENE-DB human TR gene sequences so that V and J genes could be assigned. In a later analysis, CDR3 sequences and most-parsimonious VDJ recombination scenarios were assigned using the TCRdist pipeline. In a later analysis, every TCR beta chain was defined by the combination of its CDR3 amino acid sequence and its V-gene family, and reads without a unique V-gene family were dropped. In a later analysis, fewer than 650 highly shared, low-generation-probability nucleotide sequences were removed to address suspected cross-contamination and a sequencing artifact. In a later analysis, a clonal expansion index was calculated for each public chain from normalized within-repertoire ranks of inferred template counts. In a later analysis, generation probabilities were computed with a VDJ recombination model fitted to out-of-frame rearrangements, and the resulting probabilities were checked against IGoR. Hypergeometric tests were used in a later analysis to score TCR-TCR, TCR-HLA and TCR-CMV co-occurrence, with a repertoire-size bias correction applied to the TCR pairs. To estimate false discovery rates, a later analysis permuted the HLA or CMV assignments 20 times. In a later analysis, co-occurring TCRs were grouped using DBSCAN, with TCRdist sequence similarity added in when clustering inside HLA-allele-positive subsets. Repertoires with fewer than 30,000 or more than 120,000 public chains, plus five repertoires with anomalous nucleotide sharing, were excluded from co-occurrence clustering. Drawn from immuneACCESS, this table holds only the in-frame rearrangements with V and J called that TCRdb kept. Clones are partly lost; checked studies trace under half to an unresolved V gene and leave the rest unexplained. That table furnishes V, J and clone size, whereas the DNA furnished D and trimming. The sample table records under 150,000 clones; about 70% of these occur just once. The ten largest account for more than 3% of the sample.

A few counts support this clone. Its antigen is not yet known. Per-nucleotide qualities are absent, and no much larger clonotype sits a single base away. The sequence links TRBV28 to TRBJ1-2; D gene: possibly TRBD1, on 6 matching bases. This clonotype was obtained from a man aged 18 to 30 in good health and CMV-seronegative. Sequencing was carried out using PBMCs. The CDR3 corresponds to CASSLILRGASGYTF. In nucleotide form, the sequence is TGTGCCAGCAGTTTAATATTGCGGGGGGCGTCTGGCTACACCTTC.